This section outlines one TCR beta chain sequence together with its context. This clonotype was seen repeatedly, ten times or more. The antigen it binds to is not known. The input lacks base qualities; no much larger clone sits a single base away. The germline V gene (reference sequence) specifies PRHDT as CDR1 and FYEKMQ as CDR2. The junction shows trimming of 4 bases on V and 3 bases on J, plus 6 bases between the germline ends. Its CDR3 holds 13 amino acids, cysteine through phenylalanine. Only the CDR3 DNA stays, 39 bases, in frame from base 1. These data are taken from a study of T cells in Graves' hyperthyroidism and ophthalmopathy (dated by TCRdb to between 2018 and 2021). For context, the study as a whole: Peripheral blood was collected at initial diagnosis, before any treatment. For training and testing, the 95 to 100 patients in the discovery cohort were randomly divided in a 7:3 ratio. According to the paper, TCR Vbeta CDR3 sequencing was carried out on some 140 peripheral blood samples, which came from some 41 ophthalmopathy, approximately 72 hyperthyroidism and some 17 progressor patients. In addition, the study compared T-cell repertoires in thyroid tissue and in blood from several Graves' hyperthyroidism patients. Whether ophthalmopathy could be predicted prospectively was tested in an independent validation cohort made up of fewer than 20 hyperthyroidism patients plus 17 patients who later progressed to ophthalmopathy. To identify TCR V-J signatures that set the groups apart, the researchers used a discovery cohort of 100 patients, made up of roughly 45 with Graves' ophthalmopathy and 57 with stable Graves' hyperthyroidism. Following sampling, methimazole starting at 30 mg daily was given to hyperthyroidism patients, and high-dose intravenous methylprednisolone was given to ophthalmopathy patients.

Stable Graves' hyperthyroidism was defined as no progression to ophthalmopathy during 18 months of follow-up. Hyperthyroidism patients were aged 18 to 65 years and newly diagnosed, with disease duration of less than 2 months. The study excluded patients with uncontrolled infections, other autoimmune diseases, pregnancy or lactation. Diagnoses were based on clinical symptoms, serum thyroxine and TRAb, thyroid ultrasound and orbital computed tomography. Ficoll-Paque density gradient centrifugation was used to isolate PBMCs from 9.5 to 10 ml of fresh peripheral blood. Total RNA was extracted using Trizol reagent, and RNA quality was assessed on an Agilent 2100 Bioanalyzer. Overall study results and their limits: Ophthalmopathy was separated from stable hyperthyroidism by a 13 V-J signature model, with 85% to 90% sensitivity and approximately 81% specificity obtained in cross-validation and 80%/75% obtained in testing. Blood samples also contained most of the expanded thyroid clonotypes (frequency above 0.001), which suggests that blood repertoires may reflect thyroid immune responses. No statistical method was used to fix the sample size in advance, and group allocation was not hidden from the investigators. In validation, the model predicted progression to ophthalmopathy with roughly 70% sensitivity and approximately 78% specificity, a median of around six months before onset.

Amplification of TCR beta CDR3 regions was carried out from RNA transcripts. The first round of RT-PCR for the TCR CDR3 was performed with the HTBI primer set and the Qiagen OneStep RT-PCR kit. A second multiplex PCR round built the libraries, followed by size selection and purification. Libraries were sequenced paired-end with 100 bp reads on an Illumina HiSeq2000. Per the original workflow: SOAPnuke was used to process the raw data, with reads discarded if the reads contained adapters or uncalled bases, had a mean Phred below 15, or lacked an exact constant-primer or identifier match. COPE v1.2.5 was used to merge high-quality paired reads, and clonotypes were defined as unique nucleotide sequences. MiTCR v1.1 was used to align clonotypes to the IMGT TRBV, TRBD and TRBJ reference segments. The analysis was restricted to V-J combinations with a frequency above 0.0001, which together covered about 99% of the repertoires. The TCS score was defined as F50 (clonal expansion) divided by E x V (chaos), with BLOSUM62-based TCRdist calculated between CDR3 peptides within each V-J. Welch's t-statistics and random forest reduced approximately 520 V-J features to 13, which were used in a naive Bayes classifier (R e1071). TCRdb itself trimmed the public reads at Q25 with fastp, ran MiXCR and retained productive beta chains. Identical CDR3 protein sequences are pooled into one entry, listed with their most common genes and DNA. The V and J calls and clone size come from TCRdb's table, not from the authors' own analysis. The sample has a few hundred thousand distinct CDR3 sequences on record, over 10% of them singletons. 9.2% of the sample goes to the ten largest clones.

The receptor was isolated from a woman between 18 and 29 years old with Graves' hyperthyroidism. The chain is made from TRBV13 and TRBJ2-2; confidence is insufficient to name the D gene. The sample was blood. The DNA sequence is TGTGCCAGCAGCTCCGACTACACCGGGGAGCTGTTTTTT. It encodes CASSSDYTGELFF.